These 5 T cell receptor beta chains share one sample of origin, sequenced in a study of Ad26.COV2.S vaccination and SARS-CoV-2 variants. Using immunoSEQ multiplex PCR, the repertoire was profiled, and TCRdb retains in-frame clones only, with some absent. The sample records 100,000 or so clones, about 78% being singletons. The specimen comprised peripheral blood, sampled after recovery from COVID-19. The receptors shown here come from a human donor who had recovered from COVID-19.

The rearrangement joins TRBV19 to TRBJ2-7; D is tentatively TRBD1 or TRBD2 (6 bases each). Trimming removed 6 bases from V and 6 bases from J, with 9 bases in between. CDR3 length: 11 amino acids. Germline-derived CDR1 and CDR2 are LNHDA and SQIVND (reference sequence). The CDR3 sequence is CASRGGGEQYF. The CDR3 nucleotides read TGTGCCAGTAGGGGGGGCGGCGAGCAGTACTTC.

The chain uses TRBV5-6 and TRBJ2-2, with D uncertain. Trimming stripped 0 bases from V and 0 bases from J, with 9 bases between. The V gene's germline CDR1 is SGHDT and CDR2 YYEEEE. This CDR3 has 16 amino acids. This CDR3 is CASSLAIGSNTGELFF. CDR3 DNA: TGTGCCAGCAGCTTGGCCATCGGGTCGAACACCGGGGAGCTGTTTTTT.

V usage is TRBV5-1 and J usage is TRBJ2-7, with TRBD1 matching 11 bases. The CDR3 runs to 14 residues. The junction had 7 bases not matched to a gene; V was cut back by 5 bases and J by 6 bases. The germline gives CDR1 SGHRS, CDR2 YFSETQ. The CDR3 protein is CASRQDRGPVEQYF. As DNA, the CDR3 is TGCGCCAGCAGACAGGACAGGGGGCCCGTCGAGCAGTACTTC.

The CDR3 region has the DNA TGTGCCAGCAGCTTCCCGACAGGGATGGGTGGCTACACCTTC. It is translated as CASSFPTGMGGYTF. V usage is TRBV5-4 and J usage is TRBJ1-2, with 7 bases identical to TRBD1. Germline V gene data show CDR1 as SGHNT and CDR2 as YYREEE (reference sequence). V lost 2 bases to trimming and J lost 7 bases; unmatched junction nucleotides: 8. The CDR3 has 14 amino acids.

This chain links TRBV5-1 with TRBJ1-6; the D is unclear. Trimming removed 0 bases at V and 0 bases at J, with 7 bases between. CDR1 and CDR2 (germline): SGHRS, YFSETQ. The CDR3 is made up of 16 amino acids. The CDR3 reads CASSLALSSYNSPLHF. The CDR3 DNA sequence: TGCGCCAGCAGCTTGGCCCTTAGCTCCTATAATTCACCCCTCCACTTT.